Shown below are 21 T cell receptor beta chains from a single sample sequenced in a study of breast tumors, draining lymph nodes, adjacent tissues. TCRdb re-called the multiplex PCR reads with MiXCR, one entry per CDR3 protein. The top ten hold less than 1.5% of the sample, which has more than 85,000 distinct CDR3 sequences, approximately 22% seen once. Samples came from axillary lymph nodes draining the breast cancer. Sequenced material: axillary lymph node tissue. Receptor source: a female donor with breast cancer. Some clones in this sample may be carry-over from other donors' samples.

This clonotype appeared many times. V and J are TRBV9 and TRBJ2-3; 7 nucleotides match TRBD1. The germline gives CDR1 SGDLS, CDR2 YYNGEE. CDR3 size: 15 residues. V was pared by 0 bases and J by 3 bases, with 4 bases of the junction left unmatched. The CDR3 protein is CASSVAGQETDTQYF. CDR3 in DNA: TGTGCCAGCAGCGTAGCCGGACAGGAAACAGATACGCAGTATTTT.

This clonotype has ten or more counts. The V call is TRBV20-1, the J call TRBJ2-2, with 8 bases fitting TRBD1. Germline CDR1 and CDR2: DFQATT and SNEGSKA (reference sequence). The CDR3 has 12 amino acids. The DNA of the CDR3 is TGCACTGACAGGGGTTACACCGGGGAGCTGTTTTTT. Translating gives CTDRGYTGELFF.

Notes on this clonotype: This may come from a read error, since a much larger clone is one base off. V usage is TRBV7-9 and J usage is TRBJ1-5, with 7 bases lining up with TRBD1. V was clipped by 4 bases and J by 1 base; unmatched bases: 7. CDR3 length: 16 amino acids. Germline assignment: CDR1 SEHNR and CDR2 FQNEAQ (reference sequence). The CDR3 is CASSSTQGMSNQPQHF. CDR3 coding DNA: TGTGCCAGCAGCTCCACACAGGGGATGAGCAATCAGCCCCAGCATTTT.

This clonotype has at least ten counts. The chain employs TRBV6-1 and TRBJ1-5; TRBD1 is a possible D gene (5 bases). There are 15 residues in the CDR3. V shed 3 bases and J shed 1 base, with 10 bases lying between them. Germline V lookup: CDR1 MNHNS, CDR2 SASEGT. CDR3 loop: CASSETPGSNQPQHF. CDR3 bases: TGTGCCAGCAGTGAGACCCCAGGGAGCAATCAGCCCCAGCATTTT.

The chain joins TRBV29-1 to TRBJ2-1, with TRBD2 matching over 12 bases. Germline assignment: CDR1 SQVTM and CDR2 ANQGSEA. J gave up 10 bases and V 1 base, and 5 bases lay outside the gene matches. This CDR3 is built from 14 residues. Written as DNA, the CDR3 is TGCAGCGTTGAAGGGGCTAGCGGGAGGGGAGAGCAGTTCTTC. Amino acid sequence: CSVEGASGRGEQFF.

The gene calls are TRBV5-4 and TRBJ2-2; D perhaps matches TRBD2 (5 bases). The germline gives CDR1 SGHNT, CDR2 YYREEE (reference sequence). This CDR3 has 13 amino acids. The V gene lost 9 bases and the J gene lost 7 bases, with 16 bases spanning the gap. The CDR3 spells CANRESGGGELFF. CDR3 nucleotide sequence: TGTGCCAACAGAGAGAGCGGAGGCGGGGAGCTGTTTTTT.

This clonotype was found many times. The rearrangement uses TRBV28 and TRBJ1-2; D gene ambiguous. The CDR3 has 14 residues. Germline-derived CDR1 and CDR2 are MDHEN and SYDVKM. With 1 base removed from V and 0 bases from J, the gap between germline ends came to 6 bases. The CDR3 loop is CASSLYKTNYGYTF. DNA of the CDR3: TGTGCCAGCAGTTTATACAAAACTAACTATGGCTACACCTTC.

This clonotype was seen ten or more times. This chain links TRBV11-2 with TRBJ2-1, with D perhaps TRBD2 (7 bases). V lost 8 bases and J 1 base, leaving 12 bases between the germline ends. The CDR3 loop spans 14 amino acids. The V gene's germline CDR1 is SGHAT and CDR2 FQNNGV. In DNA form, the CDR3 reads TGTGCCAGCGGCGGGGGCAGATCCTACAATGAGCAGTTCTTC. Residues: CASGGGRSYNEQFF.

At least ten counts were recorded for this clonotype. The rearrangement uses TRBV5-1 and TRBJ1-4; D gene ambiguous. CDR1 and CDR2 from the germline V gene are SGHRS and YFSETQ. Trimming shortened V by 7 bases and J by 0 bases, and 19 bases separated the two germline ends. The CDR3 has 17 amino acids. The CDR3 coding sequence is TGCGCCAGCCAAACAGAAATCGTGACGACAACTAATGAAAAACTGTTTTTT. Protein: CASQTEIVTTTNEKLFF.

This clonotype was seen many times. The V call is TRBV24-1, the J call TRBJ2-2; D uncertain. The CDR3 is 13 amino acids. Germline V CDR1 and CDR2: KGHDR, SFDVKD. Trimming pared 6 bases from V and 6 bases from J, leaving 10 bases between. The CDR3 loop reads CATSPNSPGELFF. CDR3 nucleotides: TGTGCCACCAGTCCAAACTCTCCCGGGGAGCTGTTTTTT.

The V call is TRBV20-1, the J call TRBJ2-3, with TRBD2 matching over 10 bases. Trimming removed 5 bases from V and 2 bases from J; junction bases left unmatched: 10. CDR3 length: 16 residues. Germline CDR1 and CDR2: DFQATT and SNEGSKA (reference sequence). The CDR3 DNA follows: TGCAGTGCTTATGGGGGTAGCGGGAGGTACACAGATACGCAGTATTTT. This gives the protein CSAYGGSGRYTDTQYF.

The V gene is TRBV20-1, the J gene TRBJ1-6; D is perhaps TRBD1 (6 bases). The CDR3 runs to 14 residues. From germline, CDR1 is DFQATT and CDR2 SNEGSKA (reference sequence). V was cut by 3 bases and J by 8 bases, with 14 bases left in between. The DNA of the CDR3 is TGCAGTGCTAGGGAGGACGGGGGCCATTCACCCCTCCACTTT. Its translation is CSAREDGGHSPLHF.

This clonotype was picked up a small number of times. The chain uses TRBV6-1 and TRBJ2-1; 13 bases line up with TRBD2. Unmatched junction bases numbered 3, after V lost 4 bases and J lost 9 bases. The germline V gene encodes CDR1 MNHNS and CDR2 SASEGT. The length of the CDR3 is 14 residues. The DNA of the CDR3 is TGTGCCAGCAGTGGGACTAGCGGGAGTAGTGAGCAGTTCTTC. It translates to CASSGTSGSSEQFF.

There are many counts of this clonotype. V gene TRBV27 combines with J gene TRBJ1-2; the D gene is possibly TRBD1 (5 bases). Germline V gives CDR1 MNHEY, CDR2 SMNVEV (reference sequence). The V end was cut by 5 bases, the J end by 8 bases, with 15 bases between. The CDR3 runs to 13 residues. The CDR3 bases are TGTGCCAGCAGTCCTCGTCGGGGGAACGGCTACACCTTC. It codes for CASSPRRGNGYTF.

A remark on this clonotype: This may come from a read error, since a much larger clone is one base off. V usage is TRBV11-3 and J usage is TRBJ2-3, with 7 bases lining up with TRBD2. The CDR3 consists of 17 residues. J gave up 2 bases and V 9 bases, and 17 bases lay outside the gene matches. Germline loops: CDR1 SGHNT, CDR2 YENEEA. CDR3 sequence (DNA): TGTGCCAGGAGCGCTAGGGGCCGGGGACTACACACAGATACGCAGTATTTT. It codes for CARSARGRGLHTDTQYF.

This clonotype appeared many times. The rearrangement links TRBV12-3 or TRBV12-4 to TRBJ2-1; TRBD1 agrees at 9 bases. The CDR3 sequence is 15 residues long. J was trimmed by 6 bases and V by 6 bases; bases with no gene match: 9. Written as DNA, the CDR3 is TGTGCCAGCAGCCCTACAGGGGGCGCTGGCAATGAGCAGTTCTTC. This encodes CASSPTGGAGNEQFF.

This clonotype came up many times. The V and J genes are TRBV27 and TRBJ2-2, with 11 bases that match TRBD1. From germline, CDR1 is MNHEY and CDR2 SMNVEV (reference sequence). With V trimmed by 3 bases and J by 4 bases, 4 bases remained unmatched. The CDR3 is 16 residues long. The CDR3 DNA reads as TGTGCCAGCAGTTTTATAGGGACAGGGGGCACCGGGGAGCTGTTTTTT. Amino acid sequence: CASSFIGTGGTGELFF.

This clonotype was seen once. A much larger clone lies one base from this, so it may be a read error. The chain combines TRBV20-1 with TRBJ2-2; TRBD1 matches 9 bases. The CDR3 totals 16 residues. The V gene's germline CDR1 is DFQATT and CDR2 SNEGSKA (reference sequence). V was pared by 5 bases and J by 5 bases, with 12 bases of the junction left unmatched. The CDR3: CSAPVTGGASTGELFF. CDR3 bases: TGCAGTGCTCCAGTTACAGGGGGCGCTTCTACCGGGGAGCTGTTTTTT.

The table lists this clonotype with many counts. The chain links TRBV20-1 to TRBJ2-7; D uncertain. Trimming pared 6 bases from V and 2 bases from J, leaving 17 bases between. Germline CDR1 DFQATT, CDR2 SNEGSKA (reference sequence). The CDR3 length is 14 residues. The CDR3 nucleotides read TGCAGTGCCACGCGCACCGGGCGCCCCTACGAGCAGTACTTC. As protein: CSATRTGRPYEQYF.

Turning to this clonotype: This may be a read error: a much more frequent sequence differs by one nucleotide. The chain links TRBV19 to TRBJ2-7; weak D call: TRBD2 (6 bases). V lost 6 bases and J 1 base, leaving 16 bases between the germline ends. The germline gives CDR1 LNHDA, CDR2 SQIVND (reference sequence). CDR3 length equals 15 residues. CDR3 protein: CASSSSPSASYEQYF. The CDR3 nucleotides read TGTGCCAGTAGCTCATCTCCTAGCGCGTCCTACGAGCAGTACTTC.

About this clonotype: A read error may explain this, as a much larger clone is one base away. The chain carries TRBV7-3 and TRBJ2-2, with 7 positions matching TRBD2. CDR1 and CDR2 from the germline V gene are SGHTA and FQGTGA. This CDR3 region has 14 residues. Written as DNA, the CDR3 is TGTGCCAGCAGCCCGAGACTAGCTGACGGGGAGCTGTTATTT. Amino acid sequence: CASSPRLADGELLF.